What follows is one T cell receptor (beta chain) and its context. It lacks a known antigen. Qualities for individual bases were not recorded, and no much larger clone is one base off. These data come from a study of cytomegalovirus exposure and HLA in healthy donors (TCRdb year 2017). Background for the entire study: According to an earlier analysis of 550 to 700 of the donors, some 180 million T cells yielded roughly 100 million unique TCR beta sequences and less than 300 Gb of sequence data. Of the approximately 400 genotyped donors, 65% to 90% were placed in the genetic ancestry cluster associated with self-reported Caucasian donors. On average, about 240,000 unique TCR beta nucleotide sequences were sequenced per donor among more than 350 genotyped donors of the cohort, with roughly 19% of those sequences being non-productive. Using immunosequencing, the study profiled T cell repertoires from about 620 subjects and related those repertoires to cytomegalovirus serostatus. The later analysis used no new phenotypic data to find candidate immune exposures, relying instead on TCR beta sequences and their occurrence across donors. Four or five DR-DQ haplotypes were handled as single units for association and clustering, since linkage in the cohort was strong. The number of donors typed differed by locus, with about 620-630 for A, B, C, DRB1 and DQB1, approximately 500 for DQA1, about 610 for DPA1, and under 490 for DPB1. Alongside the repertoire data, information on donor age, sex, ethnicity and CMV serostatus was compiled. Every repertoire in the discovery cohort had been generated on one and the same sequencing platform. A separate validation cohort of 90 to 150 different subjects was used in addition to the approximately 700-subject first cohort. An early release that covered roughly 600 HLA-typed donors contained approximately 290 gigabases of sequencing data and 80 million or so unique TCR sequences. An earlier analysis of around 580 of the donors used high-throughput TCR beta sequencing to judge whether each TCR beta V gene segment behaved as functional or pseudogenic. A later genetic analysis took genome-wide SNP genotypes for about 55% of the roughly 700 donors and used that subset as a discovery cohort. High-throughput TCR immunosequencing, statistical association of individual TCRs with disease status, and machine learning were combined to predict cytomegalovirus infection status. HLA typing covered class I and class II loci at four-digit resolution. The aim of the study was to test whether cataloging public T cell receptors could identify signatures of past pathogen exposure. In a later analysis, previously published TCR beta repertoires from 500 to 750 donors were re-analyzed and high-resolution HLA genotyping was added so that TCR occurrence patterns could be studied.

Overall study results and their limits: Specific HLA alleles were associated with 16,951 TCR beta sequences at a false discovery rate of 0.05 in a later analysis. A group of highly shared sequence variants was considered likely to be a technical artifact of the sequencing pipeline. The study gave a list of 150 to 200 TCR beta chains associated with cytomegalovirus. Most CMV-associated TCR beta chains appeared to be HLA-restricted in a later analysis, and the HLA associations seemed to be driven largely by CMV exposure. According to a later genetic analysis, donors in an Asian-associated ancestry cluster had fewer N-insertions in productive TCRs than the roughly 700-donor mean. Because HLA typing was missing for some donors at each locus, association tests included only the typed subset. In a later analysis, TCR association rates were found to vary across HLA loci, with the most associated TCRs seen for DRB1 alleles and the fewest for HLA-C alleles. The presence/absence analyses assumed that sequencing depth was roughly uniform across donors, and that assumption may not be true. The authors suggested that the approach could potentially be generalized to other disease states and immunological phenotypes. Immune exposure information for the cohort was limited to CMV serostatus. In both the original and validation cohorts, the classifier was reported to diagnose cytomegalovirus status with high specificity and sensitivity. A further reported finding was that TCR beta sequences accurately predicted the HLA-A and HLA-B alleles for most subjects in the first cohort. In a later genetic analysis, a missense DCLRE1C variant was associated with V-gene and J-gene trimming of TCR beta chains, and the association was replicated in an independent cohort. In vitro tests confirmed that a few of the cytomegalovirus-associated TCR beta chains recognize cytomegalovirus antigens. The earlier analysis of around 600 of the donors excluded approximately 15 rarely observed V segments, including chromosome 9 orphons, because counts were too low. When HLA alleles, especially DR and DQ, strongly co-occurred, TCR associations were difficult to assign to individual alleles. A later analysis found that HLA-associated TCR beta chains were more clonally expanded and had lower generation probabilities than equally common non-associated chains. While some public TCRs were present in many individuals, most TCR sequences turned up only very rarely across donors. Correlated functional status among segregating V segments might be attributable to linkage disequilibrium, but an unknown experimental factor could not be ruled out. A later analysis reported that several top co-occurrence clusters appeared linked to parvovirus B19, influenza, CMV and Epstein-Barr virus. An earlier analysis of around 500 of the donors showed that most TCR beta V segments appeared in productive rearrangements either about 87% or about 30% of the time, which broadly matched IMGT annotations. In this cohort, only TCR beta chains were sequenced, and detectable features were limited by the absence of alpha or paired-chain data.

Library creation used the immunoSEQ multiplex PCR assay. For the multiplex PCR, a mixture combining 60 forward primers for TCR Vbeta segments and 13 reverse primers for TCR Jbeta segments was used. Amplification of the CDR3 region of rearranged TCR beta genes was performed with a multiplex PCR assay on genomic DNA. On the Illumina HiSeq System, the amplified TCR beta libraries were sequenced as 87-base-pair reads. Per the authors' processing: A later analysis counted approximately 76 million unique TCR beta chains across the 690 or so repertoires, and some 11 million of these chains were shared by at least two donors. Raw reads were error-corrected and collapsed into unique sequences with a nearest-neighbor algorithm that merged closely related sequences to remove PCR and sequencing errors. Alignment of CDR3 sequences to IMGT reference sequences was used to assign V, D and J gene segments. For a sequence to be retained, a match of at least six nucleotides to both a V gene segment and a J gene segment was required. A rearrangement counted as productive if the CDR3 had no stop codons and remained in frame with V and J, and every other rearrangement counted as non-productive. CDR3 was defined according to IMGT convention as the region running from the second conserved V-encoded cysteine to the conserved J-encoded phenylalanine. The earlier analysis of some 540 of the donors excluded any sequence lacking an unambiguous match to a single V gene segment. In an earlier analysis of roughly 500 of the donors, V segments were called functional above 56.7% productive rearrangements and were called segregating when the between-donor standard deviation exceeded 5%. To diagnose cytomegalovirus status from the catalog of TCR beta chain sequences, a statistical classification framework was built. In a later analysis, V and J genes were assigned by comparing TCR nucleotide sequences against IMGT/GENE-DB human TR gene sequences. Using the TCRdist pipeline, a later analysis assigned CDR3 sequences along with most-parsimonious VDJ recombination scenarios. In a later analysis, every TCR beta chain was defined by the combination of its CDR3 amino acid sequence and its V-gene family, and reads without a unique V-gene family were dropped. In a later analysis, 450 to 600 highly shared, low-generation-probability nucleotide sequences were removed to address suspected cross-contamination and a sequencing artifact. In a later analysis, a clonal expansion index was calculated for each public chain from normalized within-repertoire ranks of inferred template counts. Generation probabilities in a later analysis came from a VDJ recombination model fitted to out-of-frame rearrangements, and those results were checked against IGoR. In a later analysis, hypergeometric tests were used to score TCR-TCR, TCR-HLA and TCR-CMV co-occurrence, with a repertoire-size bias correction applied to TCR pairs. False discovery rates were estimated in a later analysis by permuting HLA or CMV assignments 20 times. In a later analysis, co-occurring TCRs were grouped with DBSCAN, and TCRdist sequence similarity was added when clustering was performed within HLA-allele-positive subsets. Repertoires with fewer than 30,000 or more than 120,000 public chains were left out of co-occurrence clustering, as were five repertoires with anomalous nucleotide sharing. TCRdb carries this immuneACCESS record with in-frame sequences only. Its versions omit some clonotypes, under half of them owing to an unresolved V gene in the studies checked, with the rest unexplained. That table furnishes V, J and clone size, whereas the DNA furnished D and trimming. For this sample the table gives 80,000 to 95,000 clones, of which approximately 86% were detected only once. The ten largest clones represent over 8.5% of the sample.

The cohort comprised several hundred healthy bone marrow donors. All cohort members were sampled while nominally healthy, although unrecorded immune exposures were likely present. The donor tested CMV seropositive, placing the donor among the 289 seropositive members of the cohort. A peripheral blood sample was provided by each donor, and peripheral blood mononuclear cells were used for TCR beta sequencing. The Qiagen DNeasy Blood Extraction Kit was used to extract genomic DNA from the blood cell samples. The TCR was taken from a man aged 30 to 39 in good health and CMV-seropositive. Specimen: PBMCs.

CDR3 protein: CSVRTTTPTNEKLFF. The nucleotide sequence reads TGCAGCGTTCGAACTACAACTCCAACTAATGAAAAACTGTTTTTT. The rearrangement combines TRBV29-1 with TRBJ1-4, with the D gene call left open. CDR3 length: 15 amino acids, cysteine to phenylalanine. CDR3 DNA is the only sequence kept; it has 45 bases, read in frame from the first base. According to the germline V gene, CDR1 reads SQVTM and CDR2 reads ANQGSEA. V loses 5 bases of germline sequence and J loses 0 bases, and the interval between the two ends is 13 bases.